This T cell receptor beta chain derives from a study of human T cells and chemical hapten exposure. As to this clonotype: Its antigen is not identified.

The germline V gene encodes CDR1 DFQATT and CDR2 SNEGSKA (reference sequence). V was pared by 3 bases and J by 0 bases, with 15 bases between. The CDR3 is 16 residues long. Findings and caveats of the study: Sensitizing with DPC caused no change in TCRs above 1 in 1000 frequency.

The time point denotes: healthy volunteer bleed at 6 weeks. The template was total RNA from unfractionated whole blood. As originally analysed: There were a median of approximately 100,000 TCRs per sample, with a range from roughly 20,000 to 690,600. In TCRdb, the RACE reads were re-called with MiXCR into one record per CDR3 protein. TCRdb's processing, not the authors', yielded these V and J calls. Of some 77,000 distinct CDR3 sequences listed, about 8.6% are singletons. The J gene is TRBJ1-5, the V gene TRBV20-1; possibly TRBD1 for D (5 bases). The receptor was derived from a female donor in good health. Some clones in this sample may be carry-over from other donors' samples. The sequenced sample was whole blood. CDR3 bases: TGCAGTGCTAGGGATCAGGGATCCTATAGCAATCAGCCCCAGCATTTT. Translating it yields CSARDQGSYSNQPQHF.